Each of the 15 T cell receptor beta chains below was sequenced from the same sample in a study of identical twins. TCRdb redid the calling of the 5' RACE reads with MiXCR, one entry per CDR3 protein. The sample has 1.5 million or so distinct CDR3 sequences, roughly a third seen once. Sequenced: cord blood. These receptors all stem from a newborn girl in good health.

This clonotype appeared many times. The rearrangement joins TRBV4-2 to TRBJ2-3, with a tentative D call TRBD2 (6 bases). Trimming cost V 4 bases and J 4 bases, with 12 bases left between them. The CDR3 extends over 14 amino acids. Germline-derived CDR1 and CDR2 are LGHNA and YNFKEQ. The CDR3 DNA is TGTGCCAGCAGCCCGACTAGAACGGCAGATACGCAGTATTTT. Residues: CASSPTRTADTQYF.

Note on this clonotype: Mismatch with germline at one junction end may stem from a read error. The V gene is TRBV2, the J gene TRBJ2-1, with no clear D. This CDR3 has 15 amino acids. From germline, CDR1 is SNHLY and CDR2 FYNNEI. Here the CDR3 DNA reads TGTGCCAGCAGGGCCTCCGTTAGCTCCTACGATGAGCAGTTCTTC. Amino acids: CASRASVSSYDEQFF.

CDR3 residues: CASRRGNNYGYTF. The CDR3 DNA follows: TGTGCCAGCAGGAGGGGCAATAACTATGGCTACACCTTC. The rearrangement joins TRBV5-4 to TRBJ1-2; tentative D call: TRBD1 (5 bases). The germline CDR1 and CDR2 sequences are SGHNT and YYREEE (reference sequence). The CDR3 is made up of 13 amino acids. Deletions cut 5 bases from V and 1 base from J, with 9 bases between.

This chain uses TRBV4-1 with TRBJ2-1, with D maybe TRBD1 (6 bases). Germline V lookup: CDR1 MGHRA, CDR2 YSYEKL. The CDR3 loop spans 14 amino acids. Trimming shortened V by 2 bases and J by 10 bases, and 15 bases separated the two germline ends. CDR3 DNA: TGCGCCAGCAGCCAAAACAGGGAGTCCTACGAGCAGTTCTTC. Its translation is CASSQNRESYEQFF.

This clonotype was observed at least ten times. The CDR3 DNA reads TGTGCCAGCAGTCCTAGGCGGACAGGCGTCTCTAATTCACCCCTCCACTTT. Translated: CASSPRRTGVSNSPLHF. The gene calls are TRBV12-3 or TRBV12-4 and TRBJ1-6; 7 nucleotides agree with TRBD1. V shed 5 bases and J 6 bases; nucleotides not matched to a gene: 13. CDR3 length: 17 residues.

This clonotype appeared a few times. The chain couples TRBV20-1 to TRBJ1-4; 8 bases are shared with TRBD1. Losses at the gene ends were 3 bases for V and 8 bases for J; bases not matched to a gene: 14. Germline V gene data show CDR1 as DFQATT and CDR2 as SNEGSKA (reference sequence). This CDR3 is 16 amino acids long. The CDR3 DNA reads as TGCAGTGCTAGCCCCCCTCTCAGGGGGCCGGGGGAAAAACTGTTTTTT. This translates into CSASPPLRGPGEKLFF.

This chain uses TRBV12-3 or TRBV12-4 with TRBJ2-1; the match to TRBD2 covers 9 bases. Unmatched junction bases numbered 4, after V lost 2 bases and J lost 5 bases. The CDR3 covers 15 residues. The CDR3 DNA follows: TGTGCCAGCAGTTTAAGGCCTAGCGGGAACAATGAGCAGTTCTTC. Protein: CASSLRPSGNNEQFF.

To note about this clonotype: The junction departs from germline at one end; a sequencing error may be responsible. The genes are TRBV28 and TRBJ1-2; D is ambiguous. This CDR3 has 13 amino acids. The germline V gene encodes CDR1 MDHEN and CDR2 SYDVKM. DNA for the CDR3: TGTGCCAGTAGTTATGGCCTTAGTAGGGGCTACACCTTC. It encodes CASSYGLSRGYTF.

The chain joins TRBV2 to TRBJ2-2; 8 nucleotides line up with TRBD2. There are 15 residues in the CDR3. The germline gives CDR1 SNHLY, CDR2 FYNNEI. V was clipped by 6 bases and J by 1 base; unmatched bases: 4. CDR3 sequence: CASRYSGRNTGELFF. The DNA for the CDR3 is TGTGCCAGCAGATACAGCGGGAGGAACACCGGGGAGCTGTTTTTT.

The V call is TRBV20-1, the J call TRBJ1-5; possible D gene TRBD1, 6 bases. Germline values: CDR1 DFQATT, CDR2 SNEGSKA (reference sequence). V was clipped by 5 bases and J by 0 bases, with 14 bases between them. CDR3 length: 15 residues. For the CDR3, the DNA is TGCAGTGCTCTCACCACAGGGTATAGCAATCAGCCCCAGCATTTT. The encoded protein is CSALTTGYSNQPQHF.

This clonotype was seen at least ten times. The chain is built from TRBV6-1 and TRBJ2-3; 10 nucleotides match TRBD2. V lost 8 bases to trimming and J lost 0 bases; unmatched junction nucleotides: 5. This CDR3 spans 15 amino acids. Looked up from germline, CDR1 is MNHNS and CDR2 is SASEGT. The CDR3 sequence is CASHRTSGSTDTQYF. The DNA of the CDR3 is TGTGCCAGCCACCGGACTAGCGGTAGCACAGATACGCAGTATTTT.

This clonotype was counted between two and nine times. The chain links TRBV12-3 or TRBV12-4 to TRBJ2-3; 8 positions agree with TRBD2. CDR3 length equals 16 residues. The ends lost 4 bases at V and 2 bases at J; junction bases unmatched: 8. The CDR3 is CASSSLAGSLTDTQYF. The CDR3 coding sequence is TGTGCCAGCAGTTCCTTAGCGGGATCCCTCACAGATACGCAGTATTTT.

This chain links TRBV27 with TRBJ2-5; 7 bases map to TRBD1. Germline lookup yields CDR1 MNHEY and CDR2 SMNVEV (reference sequence). The CDR3 is 16 residues long. J gave up 0 bases and V 5 bases, and 9 bases lay outside the gene matches. The CDR3 DNA is TGTGCCAGCAGTCTCGGGACAGTCAAGTACCAAGAGACCCAGTACTTC. Translated: CASSLGTVKYQETQYF.

This clonotype occurred a few times. The V call is TRBV12-3 or TRBV12-4, the J call TRBJ2-3; 12 bases map to TRBD2. This CDR3 is 15 amino acids long. V was clipped by 6 bases and J by 8 bases; unmatched bases: 9. CDR3 in amino acids: CASSLLAGGDGTQYF. The DNA for the CDR3 is TGTGCCAGCAGCCTTCTAGCGGGGGGGGACGGTACGCAGTATTTT.

The rearrangement uses TRBV14 and TRBJ2-1; D is unclear. Germline V CDR1 and CDR2: SGHDN, FVKESK. V lost 4 bases to trimming and J lost 11 bases, with 18 bases between them. The CDR3 is made up of 14 amino acids. As DNA, the CDR3 is TGTGCCAGCAGCCGCCCAGACCCCCTATACAAGCAGTTCTTC. Encoded protein: CASSRPDPLYKQFF.